The 2 T cell receptor beta chains given below trace back to one sample, sequenced in a study of OX40 agonist ivuxolimab in advanced cancers. Measured with immunoSEQ multiplex PCR; TCRdb has only the in-frame clones, and not every one. The sample has over 55,000 clones; around three quarters are singletons. This sample comprised CD4+ or CD8+ T cells sorted from blood, obtained in a trial of the OX40 agonist ivuxolimab. The receptors originated from an adult with an advanced solid tumor such as melanoma, head and neck, liver or kidney cancer.

The V and J genes are TRBV7-3 and TRBJ2-2; 10 bases are shared with TRBD2. CDR3 length: 19 amino acids. Per germline, CDR1 SGHTA and CDR2 FQGTGA. The V gene end was trimmed by 5 bases and the J gene end by 4 bases; junction bases not matched to a gene: 16. For the CDR3, the DNA is TGTGCCAGCAGCCCCTACCGGGTACTAGCGGGGCAGGGCACCGGGGAGCTGTTTTTT. Residues: CASSPYRVLAGQGTGELFF.

This chain links TRBV11-3 with TRBJ2-5, with TRBD1 identical over 8 bases. With the DNA end fitting TRBJ2-7 better, the J assignment may be wrong. The CDR3 has 13 residues. The V gene's germline CDR1 is SGHNT and CDR2 YENEEA. This CDR3 reads CASSVTGTGEQYF. The CDR3 nucleotides are TGTGCCAGCAGCGTTACCGGGACAGGCGAGCAGTACTTC.